This T cell receptor beta chain was retrieved from a study of T cell responses to AZD1222 COVID-19 vaccine. Overall study results and limits: The sample set comprised mostly white British donors with more females, and clonal diversity was possibly underestimated. Scientists sampled the repertoires only once the peak T cell response had passed. Just a handful of AZD1222 recipients were seropositive at baseline. Epitopes outside B.1.351 and B.1.1.7 mutated regions reportedly drew nearly half of spike TCRs.

The CDR3 has 13 residues. Germline CDR1 and CDR2: LNHDA and SQIVND (reference sequence). The trim removed 6 bases at V and 4 bases at J, leaving 1 base unmatched. About this clone: Its antigen remains unknown.

The repertoire was sequenced with immunoSEQ multiplex PCR; TCRdb's copy has only in-frame clones and lacks some. The table records approximately 160,000 clones, 88% of them present only once. Sample: peripheral blood, taken on day 0 of MenACWY control vaccination. The TCR comes from an adult in good health. V and J are TRBV19 and TRBJ1-2; 11 bases map to TRBD1. CDR3 bases: TGTGCCAGTAGGGACAGGGGGCCCTATGGCTACACCTTC. It codes for CASRDRGPYGYTF. The variable domain in full, with the rest retrieved from reference TRBV19 and TRBJ1-2, is DGGITQSPKYLFRKEGQNVTLSCEQNLNHDAMYWYRQDPGQGLRLIYYSQIVNDFQKGDIAEGYSVSREKKESFPLTVTSAQKNPTAFYLCASRDRGPYGYTFGSGTRLTVV.